This TCR beta chain was retrieved from a study of identical twins. Each CDR3 protein is one row after TCRdb ran MiXCR on the 5' RACE reads. The top ten hold roughly 3.2% of the sample, which has some 590,000 distinct CDR3 sequences, more than 9% seen once. This CDR3 has 15 residues. V trimming: 5 bases; J trimming: 8 bases; junction bases outside the gene matches: 8. Germline lookup yields CDR1 SGHVS and CDR2 FQNEAQ. These same records also appear under a second study, on yellow fever vaccine responses in identical twins.

The receptor was derived from a woman between 18 and 29 years old in good health. The rearrangement joins TRBV7-8 to TRBJ2-1; 11 bases agree with TRBD1. The sample comprised PBMCs. This CDR3 reads CASSPLGQGVDEQFF. CDR3 in DNA: TGTGCCAGCAGCCCCCTGGGACAGGGGGTCGATGAGCAGTTCTTC.